The present T cell receptor beta chain was sequenced within a study of blood T cell repertoires in COVID-19. Study-level background: Samples of COVID-19 (acute and convalescent) were obtained from the United States, Italy and Spain. Nucleic acid was either cDNA or gDNA, and it came from T cells, B-cell-depleted T cells, or PBMCs.

Per germline, CDR1 ENHRY and CDR2 SYGVKD. The CDR3 runs to 14 residues. V was pared by 3 bases and J by 6 bases, with 12 bases between. Methods used by the authors: Reference gene primers were amplified, and this amplification served to estimate nucleated cell counts. Method: immunoSEQ multiplex PCR; TCRdb's copy keeps in-frame clones and lacks some. V and J calls and clone size come straight from that table; D and trimming were deduced from the DNA. The sample lists 95,000 to 110,000 clones, about 89% seen once, with under 5.5% in the top ten. The chain uses TRBV10-3 and TRBJ2-1; D may be TRBD2 (6 bases). The sequence came from a man aged 35 to 55 with active or convalescent COVID-19. The sample consisted of peripheral blood. In DNA form, the CDR3 reads TGTGCCATCAGTGATCCGGCTAGCGTCAATGAGCAGTTCTTC. Translating it yields CAISDPASVNEQFF.